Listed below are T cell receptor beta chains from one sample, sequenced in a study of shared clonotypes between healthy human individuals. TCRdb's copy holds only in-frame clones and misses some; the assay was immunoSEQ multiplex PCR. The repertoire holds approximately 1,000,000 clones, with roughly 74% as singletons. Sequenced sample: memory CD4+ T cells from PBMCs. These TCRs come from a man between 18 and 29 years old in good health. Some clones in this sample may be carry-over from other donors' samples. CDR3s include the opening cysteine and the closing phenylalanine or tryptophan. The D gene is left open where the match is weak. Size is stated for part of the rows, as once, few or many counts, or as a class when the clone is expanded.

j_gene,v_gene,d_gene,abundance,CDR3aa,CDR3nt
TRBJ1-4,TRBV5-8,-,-,CASNRGSRNEKLFF,TGTGCCAGCAACCGGGGCAGCCGTAATGAAAAACTGTTTTTT
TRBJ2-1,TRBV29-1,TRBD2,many,CSVEGSSGRLPGSYNEQFF,TGCAGCGTTGAAGGATCCAGCGGGAGGCTCCCAGGCTCCTACAATGAGCAGTTCTTC
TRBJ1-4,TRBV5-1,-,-,CASSAEGTTNEKLFF,TGCGCCAGCAGCGCTGAAGGGACCACTAATGAAAAACTGTTTTTT
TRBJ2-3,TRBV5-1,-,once,CASSPGQYTDTQYF,TGCGCCAGCAGCCCAGGACAGTACACAGATACGCAGTATTTT
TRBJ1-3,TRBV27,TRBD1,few,CASRAQTGSGNTIYF,TGTGCCAGCAGAGCTCAGACAGGGAGTGGAAACACCATATATTTT
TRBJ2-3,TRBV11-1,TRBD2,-,CASSQSGRTDTQYF,TGTGCCAGCAGTCAGAGCGGGAGGACAGATACGCAGTATTTT
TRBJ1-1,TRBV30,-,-,CAWSVFSPTEAFF,TGTGCCTGGAGTGTATTTTCTCCCACTGAAGCTTTCTTT
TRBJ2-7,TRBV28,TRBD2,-,CASSLASGGSYEQYF,TGTGCCAGCAGTTTAGCTAGCGGGGGCTCCTACGAGCAGTACTTC
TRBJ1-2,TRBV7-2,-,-,CASSLVSGRGEGYTF,TGTGCCAGCAGCTTAGTTAGCGGACGGGGAGAGGGCTACACCTTC
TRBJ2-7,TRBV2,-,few,CASSDVQGYSYEQYF,TGTGCCAGCAGTGATGTACAAGGTTACTCCTACGAGCAGTACTTC
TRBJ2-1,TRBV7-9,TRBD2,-,CASSPGTSGISDEQFF,TGTGCCAGCAGCCCGGGGACTAGCGGGATTTCGGATGAGCAGTTCTTC
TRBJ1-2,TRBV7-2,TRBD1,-,CASSFTTGLYGYTF,TGTGCCAGCAGCTTTACGACAGGGCTGTATGGCTACACCTTC
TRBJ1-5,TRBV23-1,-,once,CASSHNVSETAHHNQPQHF,TGCGCCAGCAGTCATAATGTGTCCGAGACAGCTCATCACAATCAGCCCCAGCATTTT